Listed here are 26 T cell receptor beta chains from one sample, sequenced in a study of cytomegalovirus exposure and HLA in healthy donors. Vbeta (60) and Jbeta (13) primers were used in the PCR. Profiling relied on immunoSEQ multiplex PCR, and the TCRdb table lists in-frame clones only, not all of them. The table has around 140,000 clones, around 82% seen once. The specimen sequenced was PBMCs. The receptors were sampled from a man aged 50-60 years in good health and CMV-seronegative.

The genes are TRBV19 and TRBJ1-2; 7 bases map to TRBD1. Germline loops: CDR1 LNHDA, CDR2 SQIVND (reference sequence). The length of the CDR3 is 17 residues. V trimming: 4 bases; J trimming: 2 bases; junction bases outside the gene matches: 13. The CDR3 protein is CASSKSAAGTANYGYTF. The CDR3 nucleotides are TGTGCCAGTAGTAAGTCGGCCGCCGGGACAGCGAACTATGGCTACACCTTC.

The rearrangement links TRBV9 to TRBJ1-1, with a possible D match to TRBD1 (5 bases). The CDR3 is 13 residues long. V dropped 1 base and J dropped 1 base, with 5 bases sitting between them. Looked up from germline, CDR1 is SGDLS and CDR2 is YYNGEE. CDR3 DNA sequence: TGTGCCAGCAGCGTACAGGGGAACACTGAAGCTTTCTTT. It is translated as CASSVQGNTEAFF.

The genes are TRBV6-1 and TRBJ2-7; 8 bases are shared with TRBD1. Germline V CDR1 and CDR2: MNHNS, SASEGT. The CDR3 runs to 15 residues. V was pared by 2 bases and J by 5 bases, with 8 bases of the junction left unmatched. CDR3 nucleotides: TGTGCCAGCAGTGAACCAGGGGGCAGGGGCCACGAGCAGTACTTC. This codes for CASSEPGGRGHEQYF.

This clone was counted a few times. One end of the junction does not line up with germline, which may come from a read error. V usage is TRBV18 and J usage is TRBJ1-1; 7 nucleotides agree with TRBD1. The CDR3 consists of 14 residues. Germline CDR1 KGHSH, CDR2 LQKENI. The CDR3 DNA is TGTGCCAGCTCACCCGACGGGACAGTTTCTGAGGCTTTCTTT. Its protein is CASSPDGTVSEAFF.

The chain joins TRBV5-6 to TRBJ2-7; tentatively, D is TRBD1 (6 bases). The length of the CDR3 is 13 residues. CDR1 and CDR2 (germline): SGHDT, YYEEEE. V was trimmed by 4 bases and J by 6 bases, leaving 14 bases between them. DNA for the CDR3: TGTGCCAGCAGCATGGGACACACCTGCGAGCAGTACTTC. It translates to CASSMGHTCEQYF.

This chain connects TRBV29-1 to TRBJ1-1; TRBD1 matches 7 bases. CDR3 size: 14 residues. V was clipped by 4 bases and J by 1 base; unmatched bases: 6. Germline loops: CDR1 SQVTM, CDR2 ANQGSEA. CDR3 DNA: TGCAGCGTTGTAAAGGGGACAGCGAACACTGAAGCTTTCTTT. Its protein product is CSVVKGTANTEAFF.

The J gene is TRBJ2-7, the V gene TRBV11-3, with no clear D. Trimming stripped 0 bases from V and 5 bases from J, with 5 bases between. Germline values: CDR1 SGHNT, CDR2 YENEEA. This CDR3 contains 12 residues. As DNA, the CDR3 is TGTGCCAGCAGCTTAGAGGGCCACGAGCAGTACTTC. It codes for CASSLEGHEQYF.

The gene calls are TRBV7-3 and TRBJ2-7, with a weak D call TRBD2 (5 bases). Trimming removed 5 bases from V and 9 bases from J, with 23 bases in between. Germline-derived CDR1 and CDR2 are SGHTA and FQGTGA. CDR3 length: 15 residues. Written as DNA, the CDR3 is TGTGCCAGCAGCCCAGACCCTAGCAGGTCTAATGGGCAGTACTTC. It yields the protein CASSPDPSRSNGQYF.

The rearrangement links TRBV2 to TRBJ1-4; 7 nucleotides align to TRBD1. Losses at the gene ends were 2 bases for V and 10 bases for J; bases not matched to a gene: 10. Germline V gene data show CDR1 as SNHLY and CDR2 as FYNNEI. This CDR3 has 15 residues. In DNA, the CDR3 is TGTGCCAGCAGTGAACACAACGGACAGGCTGGAAAACTGTTTTTT. This sequence encodes CASSEHNGQAGKLFF.

The chain carries TRBV5-6 and TRBJ2-1, with D possibly TRBD2 on 5 matching bases. Germline loops: CDR1 SGHDT, CDR2 YYEEEE. With 1 base removed from V and 7 bases from J, the gap between germline ends came to 9 bases. CDR3 length: 13 amino acids. The CDR3 is CASSLRRTNEQFF. In DNA, the CDR3 is TGTGCCAGCAGCTTGCGGAGGACGAATGAGCAGTTCTTC.

This clone has only one observation. The gene calls are TRBV5-6 and TRBJ1-1; D call uncertain. The CDR3 has 14 amino acids. Between the trimmed V and J ends, which lost 2 bases and 0 bases, there was a span of 8 bases. Germline values: CDR1 SGHDT, CDR2 YYEEEE. The CDR3 sequence: CASSLASLNTEAFF. CDR3 nucleotide sequence: TGTGCCAGCAGCTTAGCGAGTTTGAACACTGAAGCTTTCTTT.

This chain connects TRBV6-1 to TRBJ2-5; perhaps TRBD1 as D (6 bases). The CDR3 length is 16 residues. CDR1 MNHNS and CDR2 SASEGT come from the germline V gene. Between the trimmed V and J ends, which lost 2 bases and 5 bases, there was a span of 18 bases. For the CDR3, the DNA is TGTGCCAGCAGTGAAATGGGGGCGGGCGGTAGGGAGACCCAGTACTTC. It encodes CASSEMGAGGRETQYF.

V is TRBV7-3 and J is TRBJ2-1, with TRBD2 identical over 7 bases. The CDR3 loop spans 17 amino acids. V dropped 1 base and J dropped 3; count of bases not matched to a gene: 9. Looked up from germline, CDR1 is SGHTA and CDR2 is FQGTGA. CDR3 in amino acids: CASSLRSPSGDYNEQFF. In DNA form, the CDR3 reads TGTGCCAGCAGCTTAAGAAGTCCAAGCGGGGACTACAATGAGCAGTTCTTC.

The rearrangement joins TRBV5-1 to TRBJ2-7; TRBD2 is a possible D gene (5 bases). This CDR3 comprises 14 residues. Deletions cut 2 bases from V and 6 bases from J, with 15 bases between. Germline assignment: CDR1 SGHRS and CDR2 YFSETQ. CDR3 DNA: TGCGCCAGCAGCTTCTCTAGCTGGGTTTCCGAGCAGTACTTC. The encoded protein is CASSFSSWVSEQYF.

Note on this clone: This sample also contains other DNA sequences that code for the same CDR3. The V and J genes are TRBV5-1 and TRBJ2-3; D is unclear. Trimming stripped 0 bases from V and 0 bases from J, with 8 bases between. Germline CDR1 SGHRS, CDR2 YFSETQ. The CDR3 sequence is 15 residues long. Here the CDR3 DNA reads TGCGCCAGCAGCTTGGCCCTTACTAGCACAGATACGCAGTATTTT. The encoded protein is CASSLALTSTDTQYF. The variable domain in full, with the rest retrieved from reference TRBV5-1 and TRBJ2-3, is KAGVTQTPRYLIKTRGQQVTLSCSPISGHRSVSWYQQTPGQGLQFLFEYFSETQRNKGNFPGRFSGRQFSNSRSEMNVSTLELGDSALYLCASSLALTSTDTQYFGPGTRLTVL.

The chain combines TRBV6-1 with TRBJ1-2, with D unclear. Germline values: CDR1 MNHNS, CDR2 SASEGT. This CDR3 spans 15 amino acids. Trimming pared 3 bases from V and 4 bases from J, leaving 15 bases between. The CDR3 reads CASSEPQTGVYGYTF. The CDR3 DNA sequence: TGTGCCAGCAGTGAGCCTCAAACCGGGGTCTATGGCTACACCTTC.

The chain employs TRBV1 and TRBJ2-3; whether TRBD2, the table's D call, matches the DNA was not checked. TRBV1 is a listed pseudogene. This CDR3 region has 19 residues. CDR3 sequence reads: CTSSQEGPGGPDHEDTQYF. DNA for the CDR3: TGCACCAGCAGCCAAGAAGGTCCGGGAGGGCCCGATCATGAAGATACGCAGTATTTT.

The chain combines TRBV7-9 with TRBJ1-2; D is undetermined. V lost 5 bases, J lost 7 bases, and 17 bases lay in between. Germline CDR1 and CDR2: SEHNR and FQNEAQ (reference sequence). The CDR3 is 14 residues long. The CDR3 sequence: CASSAPGRFSGYTF. CDR3 in DNA: TGTGCCAGCAGCGCCCCGGGAAGGTTTTCTGGCTACACCTTC.

This chain links TRBV29-1 with TRBJ1-2; 12 bases fit TRBD1. J gave up 3 bases and V 3 bases, and 29 bases lay outside the gene matches. Looked up from germline, CDR1 is SQVTM and CDR2 is ANQGSEA. The CDR3 loop spans 23 amino acids. The CDR3 bases are TGCAGCGTTGATCGGAGGGCGAGGGGGGGCACCGGGACAGGGGGCCCCGGGGACTATGGCTACACCTTC. This translates into CSVDRRARGGTGTGGPGDYGYTF. The variable domain in full, completed from reference TRBV29-1 and TRBJ1-2, reads SAVISQKPSRDICQRGTSLTIQCQVDSQVTMMFWYRQQPGQSLTLIATANQGSEATYESGFVIDKFPISRPNLTFSTLTVSNMSPEDSSIYLCSVDRRARGGTGTGGPGDYGYTFGSGTRLTVV.

The V and J genes are TRBV28 and TRBJ2-7; TRBD1 matches 7 bases. The V segment lost 8 bases and the J segment 7 bases; nucleotides outside the gene matches: 11. Germline CDR1 is MDHEN and CDR2 is SYDVKM. The CDR3 runs to 13 residues. Here the CDR3 reads CASGDSTYREQYF. The CDR3 bases are TGTGCCAGCGGGGACAGTACCTATCGGGAGCAGTACTTC.

This chain joins TRBV5-6 and TRBJ2-1; D is undetermined. Germline assignment: CDR1 SGHDT and CDR2 YYEEEE. V lost 0 bases and J 10 bases, leaving 11 bases between the germline ends. The CDR3 runs 13 residues. The CDR3 spells CASSLETFTEQFF. In nucleotides, the CDR3 is TGTGCCAGCAGCTTGGAGACTTTCACCGAGCAGTTCTTC.

The CDR3 DNA reads TGTGCCAGCAGTGAATCAGGGGGCACTAATTCACCCCTCCACTTT. This gives the protein CASSESGGTNSPLHF. The chain has TRBV6-1 and TRBJ1-6; 8 nucleotides agree with TRBD1. CDR3 length: 15 residues. J lost 6 bases, V lost 2 bases, and 3 bases had no gene match. The germline gives CDR1 MNHNS, CDR2 SASEGT.

This clone was detected once. J is TRBJ1-3 and V is TRBV7-8, with 7 bases lining up with TRBD1. Trimming removed 5 bases from V and 4 bases from J; junction bases left unmatched: 14. The CDR3 is 17 amino acids. CDR1 is SGHVS and CDR2 is FQNEAQ in the germline V gene. CDR3 nucleotide sequence: TGTGCCAGCAGCAGGAGGGGACAGCAAACCCGGGGAAACACCATATATTTT. It yields the protein CASSRRGQQTRGNTIYF.

V usage is TRBV29-1 and J usage is TRBJ2-1, with 13 bases fitting TRBD2. Trimming cost V 2 bases and J 7 bases; bases outside gene matches: 2. This CDR3 spans 14 amino acids. CDR1 and CDR2 (germline): SQVTM, ANQGSEA. The CDR3 protein is CSVETSGGANEQFF. The CDR3 DNA reads as TGCAGCGTTGAAACTAGCGGGGGGGCGAATGAGCAGTTCTTC.

The chain employs TRBV6-5 and TRBJ2-7; D is perhaps TRBD2 (7 bases). Germline CDR1 reads MNHEY; CDR2 reads SVGAGI. The CDR3 runs 13 residues. V lost 8 bases and J lost 9, with 20 bases in between. The chain's CDR3 is CASRGAGFNGQYF. The CDR3 DNA reads TGTGCCAGCCGGGGGGCCGGGTTCAATGGGCAGTACTTC.

The genes are TRBV16 and TRBJ1-1; D remains ambiguous. The germline CDR1 and CDR2 sequences are KGHSY and FQNENV. This CDR3 comprises 14 residues. V was clipped by 5 bases and J by 0 bases, with 10 bases between them. The CDR3 region is CASSSRGVNTEAFF. In nucleotides, the CDR3 is TGTGCCAGCAGCAGCCGGGGAGTGAACACTGAAGCTTTCTTT.